Following are 27 T cell receptor beta chains from one sample sequenced in a study of blood T cell repertoires in COVID-19 (dated by TCRdb to about 2020). Receptor libraries were prepared by the immunoSEQ multiplex PCR assay. TCRdb's version of the immuneACCESS table is confined to in-frame rearrangements and falls short of the full clone set. An unresolved V gene accounts for under half of the shortfall where checked; the remainder is of unknown origin. The table for this sample lists 130,000 to 150,000 clones; about nine tenths of them were counted only once. The ten largest clones capture about 11% of the sample. Sequenced: PBMCs or T cells enriched from blood (not recorded which). These receptors were obtained from a man between 60 and 75 years old who had recovered from COVID-19.

This rearrangement joins TRBV4-2 to TRBJ1-3; D unresolved. V was cut by 0 bases and J by 0 bases, with 12 bases left in between. This CDR3 comprises 17 residues. Germline CDR1 is LGHNA and CDR2 is YNFKEQ. Here the CDR3 DNA reads TGTGCCAGCAGCCAAGATCAGATGAGGAACTCTGGAAACACCATATATTTT. Encoded protein: CASSQDQMRNSGNTIYF.

The rearrangement joins TRBV10-3 to TRBJ1-3; D not resolved. CDR1 ENHRY and CDR2 SYGVKD come from the germline V gene. V shed 0 bases and J shed 0 bases, with 9 bases lying between them. This CDR3 has 16 amino acids. The DNA of the CDR3 is TGTGCCATCAGTGAGTCGACTCGTGGCTCTGGAAACACCATATATTTT. The encoded protein is CAISESTRGSGNTIYF.

The V and J genes are TRBV5-1 and TRBJ2-2; tentative D call: TRBD1 (5 bases). The germline gives CDR1 SGHRS, CDR2 YFSETQ. Trimming stripped 0 bases from V and 4 bases from J, with 13 bases between. This CDR3 comprises 16 residues. The CDR3 sequence: CASSLEWGAVTGELFF. The CDR3 region has the DNA TGCGCCAGCAGCTTGGAGTGGGGCGCGGTCACCGGGGAGCTGTTTTTT.

The chain employs TRBV28 and TRBJ1-6; 12 bases match TRBD1. Trimming took 5 bases from V and 9 from J; bases not matched to a gene: 8. Per germline, CDR1 MDHEN and CDR2 SYDVKM. This CDR3 region has 16 residues. DNA of the CDR3: TGTGCCAGCAGTGGGACAGGGGGCGGATTCCGTTCACCCCTCCACTTT. This translates into CASSGTGGGFRSPLHF.

Written as DNA, the CDR3 is TGCGCCAGCAGCCCACCCCGTGACAGGGCCGACGCTAATGAAAAACTGTTTTTT. Amino acids: CASSPPRDRADANEKLFF. The rearrangement links TRBV4-1 to TRBJ1-4; TRBD1 matches at 7 bases. V was clipped by 4 bases and J by 3 bases; unmatched bases: 14. Germline V gives CDR1 MGHRA, CDR2 YSYEKL. CDR3 length: 18 amino acids.

The rearrangement uses TRBV14 and TRBJ2-7; 9 bases are shared with TRBD1. The CDR3 runs to 16 residues. Per the germline V gene, CDR1 is SGHDN and CDR2 is FVKESK. The V segment lost 3 bases and the J segment 1 base; nucleotides outside the gene matches: 7. CDR3 sequence (DNA): TGTGCCAGCAGCCACCTTGGACAGGGGATATCCTACGAGCAGTACTTC. This translates into CASSHLGQGISYEQYF. The complete variable domain, with remaining parts taken from reference TRBV14 and TRBJ2-7, reads EAGVTQFPSHSVIEKGQTVTLRCDPISGHDNLYWYRRVMGKEIKFLLHFVKESKQDESGMPNNRFLAERTGGTYSTLKVQPAELEDSGVYFCASSHLGQGISYEQYFGPGTRLTVT.

This rearrangement joins TRBV10-3 to TRBJ2-2, with a weak D call TRBD2 (7 bases). The CDR3 totals 14 residues. The V end was cut by 4 bases, the J end by 7 bases, with 13 bases between. Looked up from germline, CDR1 is ENHRY and CDR2 is SYGVKD. Here the CDR3 DNA reads TGTGCCATCAGTGTTGGGGGGGCCGTCGGGGAGCTGTTTTTT. Translating it yields CAISVGGAVGELFF.

The chain employs TRBV28 and TRBJ1-1; D uncertain. Trimming stripped 5 bases from V and 4 bases from J, with 5 bases between. The CDR3 covers 11 residues. Germline V CDR1 and CDR2: MDHEN, SYDVKM. CDR3 nucleotide sequence: TGTGCCAGCAGTCTTATCACTGAAGCTTTCTTT. It yields the protein CASSLITEAFF.

This chain uses TRBV30 with TRBJ1-2, with 10 bases aligning to TRBD1. The CDR3 totals 13 residues. V shed 1 base and J 8 bases; nucleotides not matched to a gene: 4. The V gene's germline CDR1 is GTSNPN and CDR2 SVGIG (reference sequence). In DNA, the CDR3 is TGTGCCTGGAGTGGACAGGGGGCAGGGGGCTACACCTTC. This translates into CAWSGQGAGGYTF.

V usage is TRBV29-1 and J usage is TRBJ1-5, with D perhaps matching TRBD1 (5 bases). Per germline, CDR1 SQVTM and CDR2 ANQGSEA. The CDR3 totals 14 residues. V shed 4 bases and J shed 3 bases, with 13 bases lying between them. CDR3 sequence reads: CSVVSGQDNQPQHF. The CDR3 nucleotides read TGCAGCGTTGTTTCAGGACAAGACAATCAGCCCCAGCATTTT.

This clone was picked up one time. V is TRBV7-3 and J is TRBJ1-6; D might be TRBD1 (5 bases). The CDR3 spans 13 residues. In germline, CDR1 is SGHTA, CDR2 FQGTGA. Between the trimmed V and J ends, which lost 2 bases and 12 bases, there was a span of 11 bases. The CDR3 is CASSLGGGKPLHF. The CDR3 DNA is TGTGCCAGCAGCTTAGGTGGGGGGAAACCCCTCCACTTT.

V gene TRBV10-1 combines with J gene TRBJ1-1, with TRBD1 matching 8 bases. Germline-derived CDR1 and CDR2 are WNHNN and SYGVQD (reference sequence). With V trimmed by 4 bases and J by 1 base, 5 bases remained unmatched. There are 15 residues in the CDR3. CDR3 sequence: CASSVNRGTNTEAFF. In DNA form, the CDR3 reads TGCGCCAGCAGTGTTAACAGGGGGACGAACACTGAAGCTTTCTTT.

The chain employs TRBV6-5 and TRBJ2-7, with D perhaps TRBD2 (5 bases). This CDR3 comprises 15 residues. Germline CDR1 MNHEY, CDR2 SVGAGI. Trimming removed 0 bases from V and 1 base from J, with 10 bases in between. This CDR3 reads CASSYSGGWSYEQYF. CDR3 coding DNA: TGTGCCAGCAGTTACTCCGGAGGATGGTCCTACGAGCAGTACTTC.

This sequence joins TRBV19 and TRBJ1-1; D remains ambiguous. CDR1 and CDR2 from the germline V gene are LNHDA and SQIVND (reference sequence). Trimming removed 6 bases from V and 0 bases from J, with 14 bases in between. The CDR3 is made up of 15 amino acids. Here the CDR3 DNA reads TGTGCCAGTAGCACCAACAGCCGCATGAACACTGAAGCTTTCTTT. Translation gives CASSTNSRMNTEAFF.

Turning to this clone: In the same sample, other DNA sequences code for this CDR3. The gene calls are TRBV9 and TRBJ2-1; tentative D call: TRBD2 (6 bases). This CDR3 has 12 residues. Deletions cut 2 bases from V and 8 bases from J, with 8 bases between. Per the germline V gene, CDR1 is SGDLS and CDR2 is YYNGEE. CDR3 DNA: TGTGCCAGCAGCGTTTGGGGGGATGAGCAGTTCTTC. It specifies CASSVWGDEQFF.

The chain employs TRBV19 and TRBJ2-3; 9 nucleotides match TRBD2. After removal of 4 bases from V and 3 bases from J, the junction contained 2 bases not matched to a gene. Germline CDR1 and CDR2: LNHDA and SQIVND (reference sequence). There are 14 residues in the CDR3. The CDR3 is CASSSSGRTDTQYF. DNA for the CDR3: TGTGCCAGTAGTAGTAGCGGGAGAACAGATACGCAGTATTTT.

This clone appeared a few times. A much larger clonotype is one base distant, so this may be a read error. The same CDR3 arises from other DNA sequences in this sample as well. The chain combines TRBV28 with TRBJ2-4; TRBD2 might be the D (7 bases). V lost 8 bases, J lost 2 bases, and 16 bases lay in between. The germline CDR1 and CDR2 sequences are MDHEN and SYDVKM. This CDR3 comprises 15 residues. CDR3 sequence: CASGPRGGPKNIQYF. For the CDR3, the DNA is TGTGCCAGCGGACCGAGGGGGGGGCCCAAAAACATTCAGTACTTC.

V gene TRBV2 combines with J gene TRBJ2-7, with 7 bases lining up with TRBD2. The CDR3 has 14 amino acids. CDR1 is SNHLY, CDR2 FYNNEI, per germline. Trimming removed 7 bases from V and 6 bases from J; junction bases left unmatched: 12. CDR3 loop: CASTRTSSRREQYF. For the CDR3, the DNA is TGTGCCAGCACCCGGACTAGTTCGAGGCGCGAGCAGTACTTC. The full variable domain, completed using reference TRBV2 and TRBJ2-7, is EPEVTQTPSHQVTQMGQEVILRCVPISNHLYFYWYRQILGQKVEFLVSFYNNEISEKSEIFDDQFSVERPDGSNFTLKIRSTKLEDSAMYFCASTRTSSRREQYFGPGTRLTVT.

This chain connects TRBV19 to TRBJ2-1; D not certain. CDR1 and CDR2 (germline): LNHDA, SQIVND (reference sequence). The CDR3 is 15 residues long. V was clipped by 2 bases and J by 5 bases, with 13 bases between them. The CDR3 loop reads CASSIIRTSHNEQFF. The CDR3 nucleotides are TGTGCCAGTAGTATAATCAGAACCTCACACAATGAGCAGTTCTTC.

This CDR3 is CASRLWTVSNSPLHF. CDR3 in DNA: TGTGCCAGTCGACTATGGACAGTCTCAAATTCACCCCTCCACTTT. The chain uses TRBV19 and TRBJ1-6, with D possibly matching TRBD1 (6 bases). This CDR3 region has 15 residues. In germline, CDR1 is LNHDA, CDR2 SQIVND (reference sequence). The ends were cut back, 8 bases at V and 7 bases at J, with 18 bases in the middle.

The rearrangement joins TRBV18 to TRBJ1-3, with 9 bases fitting TRBD1. Germline CDR1 is KGHSH and CDR2 is LQKENI. Unmatched junction bases numbered 8, after V lost 4 bases and J lost 1 base. This CDR3 has 17 amino acids. The CDR3 loop reads CASSQLRDRESGNTIYF. The CDR3 DNA follows: TGTGCCAGCTCACAACTCCGGGACAGGGAGTCTGGAAACACCATATATTTT.

This clone was recorded a few times. The DNA of the CDR3 is TGTGCCAGCAGCTTATCCTCGGTAGGGGATTTTTATGAAAAACTGTTTTTT. Its protein is CASSLSSVGDFYEKLFF. The chain carries TRBV7-8 and TRBJ1-4; a weak D match, TRBD1 (5 bases). V gave up 2 bases and J gave up 6 bases, with 19 bases separating them. The CDR3 length is 17 residues. Germline CDR1 reads SGHVS; CDR2 reads FQNEAQ.

The table lists this clone with a few counts. The chain links TRBV5-1 to TRBJ1-5; 9 bases fit TRBD1. The J segment lost 7 bases and the V segment lost 4 bases, leaving 12 bases of the junction unmatched. Per germline, CDR1 SGHRS and CDR2 YFSETQ. CDR3 length: 16 amino acids. CDR3 DNA: TGCGCCAGCAGCGAAACGGACAGGGGAGTACGCCAGCCCCAGCATTTT. Translating gives CASSETDRGVRQPQHF.

This clone showed up just once. The chain carries TRBV18 and TRBJ2-7; D uncertain. With 4 bases removed from V and 5 bases from J, the gap between germline ends came to 6 bases. Looked up from germline, CDR1 is KGHSH and CDR2 is LQKENI. This CDR3 region has 11 residues. CDR3 loop: CASSLLDEQYF. The CDR3 DNA reads TGTGCCAGCTCACTTCTCGACGAGCAGTACTTC.

The chain links TRBV29-1 to TRBJ2-2, with D hard to call. CDR1 SQVTM and CDR2 ANQGSEA come from the germline V gene. The CDR3 extends over 12 amino acids. V was cut by 4 bases and J by 2 bases, with 5 bases left in between. The CDR3 DNA follows: TGCAGCGTTGCCACAAACACCGGGGAGCTGTTTTTT. Translating gives CSVATNTGELFF.

The chain employs TRBV5-1 and TRBJ1-2, with 8 bases lining up with TRBD1. The CDR3 sequence is 16 residues long. Trimming at V came to 0 bases and at J to 2 bases, leaving 6 bases not matched to a gene. CDR1 is SGHRS and CDR2 is YFSETQ in the germline V gene. The CDR3 reads CASSLGVDRVNYGYTF. As DNA, the CDR3 is TGCGCCAGCAGCTTGGGGGTGGACAGGGTGAACTATGGCTACACCTTC.

The chain couples TRBV4-2 to TRBJ2-3; D not certain. V shed 4 bases and J shed 6 bases, with 17 bases lying between them. This CDR3 contains 15 residues. Germline CDR1 is LGHNA and CDR2 is YNFKEQ. The CDR3 spells CASSRAGYGVDTQYF. CDR3 coding DNA: TGTGCCAGCAGCCGAGCAGGTTACGGTGTGGATACGCAGTATTTT.